This TCR beta chain was captured in a study of siplizumab effects on memory and regulatory T cells. Study findings and constraints: Mean Treg-derived proportions of mappable alloreactive CD4+ clones were around 70% for siplizumab and around 30% for controls. A major contribution to the alloresponse seemed to be made by naive T cells, which seemed more diverse than memory cells.

Across a few donor pairs, the naive, memory, effector memory and TEMRA subsets were sequenced without stimulation. Notes on this clone: Its antigen is as yet unknown.

Germline V gene sequence: CDR1 LNHNV, CDR2 YYDKDF (reference sequence). This CDR3 comprises 13 residues. Trimming cost V 0 bases and J 9 bases; bases outside gene matches: 2. Data came from immunoSEQ multiplex PCR; TCRdb stores just in-frame clones and leaves some out. There are tens of thousands of clones in the sample; around 80% occur only once, and about 0.42% lies in the top ten. This sequence originates from a human donor in good health. Sample: memory CD4+ T cells sorted from blood. This sequence joins TRBV15 and TRBJ2-4; 7 nucleotides line up with TRBD2. CDR3 sequence (DNA): TGTGCCACCAGCAGAGAGGGGAGGGTCATTCAGTACTTC. Translation gives CATSREGRVIQYF. The full variable domain, with the rest looked up from reference TRBV15 and TRBJ2-4, is DAMVIQNPRYQVTQFGKPVTLSCSQTLNHNVMYWYQQKSSQAPKLLFHYYDKDFNNEADTPDNFQSRRPNTSFCFLDIRSPGLGDTAMYLCATSREGRVIQYFGAGTRLSVL.